The 8 T cell receptor beta chains in this list originate from one sample, sequenced in a study of blood T cell repertoires in COVID-19. Profiling relied on immunoSEQ multiplex PCR, and the TCRdb table lists in-frame clones only, not all of them. The sample includes about 170,000 clones, approximately 84% of them seen just once. Sequenced sample: PBMCs or T cells enriched from blood (not recorded which). These receptors were collected from a woman aged 50 to 60 who had recovered from COVID-19.

This chain connects TRBV28 to TRBJ1-2; TRBD1 is a possible D gene (5 bases). Trimming pared 3 bases from V and 4 bases from J, leaving 9 bases between. This CDR3 spans 13 amino acids. Germline CDR1 reads MDHEN; CDR2 reads SYDVKM. The CDR3 coding sequence is TGTGCCAGCAGTTTCGGGGGAAGCTATGGCTACACCTTC. Amino acids: CASSFGGSYGYTF.

This clone was counted a few times. CDR3 loop: CASSSSIEQPQHF. CDR3 DNA sequence: TGTGCCAGTAGCTCAAGTATCGAGCAGCCCCAGCATTTT. The rearrangement links TRBV19 to TRBJ1-5; D is unclear. The V end lost 6 bases, the J end lost 7 bases, and 13 bases lay between the germline ends. The CDR3 totals 13 residues. CDR1 is LNHDA, CDR2 SQIVND, per germline (reference sequence).

The chain employs TRBV7-3 and TRBJ2-2, with TRBD1 as a possible D gene (5 bases). This CDR3 has 15 residues. Germline CDR1 is SGHTA and CDR2 is FQGTGA. The V end was cut by 4 bases, the J end by 4 bases, with 13 bases between. The CDR3 DNA is TGTGCCAGCAGCTCGAGCCCAAGGGGCACCGGGGAGCTGTTTTTT. It is translated as CASSSSPRGTGELFF.

The chain has TRBV6-2 or TRBV6-3 and TRBJ1-1; TRBD1 matches 9 bases. From germline, CDR1 is MNHEY and CDR2 SVGEGT. There are 14 residues in the CDR3. V shed 5 bases, J shed 8 bases, and the junction held 9 bases outside the gene matches. CDR3 nucleotides: TGTGCCAGCAGTCCATTGGGACAGGGTGGAGAAGCTTTCTTT. Translating gives CASSPLGQGGEAFF.

This clone has a single count. The chain joins TRBV29-1 to TRBJ1-6; perhaps TRBD1 as D (6 bases). V lost 4 bases to trimming and J lost 7 bases, with 11 bases between them. CDR3 length: 13 amino acids. The germline gives CDR1 SQVTM, CDR2 ANQGSEA. The CDR3 loop reads CSVASGVNSPLHF. DNA of the CDR3: TGCAGCGTTGCGTCAGGGGTAAATTCACCCCTCCACTTT.

This sequence joins TRBV4-2 and TRBJ2-1; 10 bases line up with TRBD2. The length of the CDR3 is 15 residues. V was clipped by 1 base and J by 7 bases; unmatched bases: 4. Germline V gene sequence: CDR1 LGHNA, CDR2 YNFKEQ. The CDR3 region has the DNA TGTGCCAGCAGCCAAGTCGGGACTAGCGCGAATGAGCAGTTCTTC. This gives the protein CASSQVGTSANEQFF.

The DNA of the CDR3 is TGTGCCAGCAGGTCGACAGGGGCCTCTGGAAACACCATATATTTT. This sequence encodes CASRSTGASGNTIYF. This rearrangement joins TRBV6-5 to TRBJ1-3; the match to TRBD1 covers 8 bases. J lost 0 bases, V lost 6 bases, and 4 bases had no gene match. Germline values: CDR1 MNHEY, CDR2 SVGAGI. This CDR3 comprises 15 residues.

This chain connects TRBV7-9 to TRBJ1-5, with unresolved D. Germline CDR1 and CDR2: SEHNR and FQNEAQ (reference sequence). CDR3 size: 15 residues. V was pared by 5 bases and J by 1 base, with 12 bases between. The DNA for the CDR3 is TGTGCCAGCAGCCCCTCGGGTTCCAGCAATCAGCCCCAGCATTTT. This gives the protein CASSPSGSSNQPQHF. Full variable domain (missing parts from reference TRBV7-9 and TRBJ1-5): DTGVSQNPRHKITKRGQNVTFRCDPISEHNRLYWYRQTLGQGPEFLTYFQNEAQLEKSRLLSDRFSAERPKGSFSTLEIQRTEQGDSAMYLCASSPSGSSNQPQHFGDGTRLSIL.